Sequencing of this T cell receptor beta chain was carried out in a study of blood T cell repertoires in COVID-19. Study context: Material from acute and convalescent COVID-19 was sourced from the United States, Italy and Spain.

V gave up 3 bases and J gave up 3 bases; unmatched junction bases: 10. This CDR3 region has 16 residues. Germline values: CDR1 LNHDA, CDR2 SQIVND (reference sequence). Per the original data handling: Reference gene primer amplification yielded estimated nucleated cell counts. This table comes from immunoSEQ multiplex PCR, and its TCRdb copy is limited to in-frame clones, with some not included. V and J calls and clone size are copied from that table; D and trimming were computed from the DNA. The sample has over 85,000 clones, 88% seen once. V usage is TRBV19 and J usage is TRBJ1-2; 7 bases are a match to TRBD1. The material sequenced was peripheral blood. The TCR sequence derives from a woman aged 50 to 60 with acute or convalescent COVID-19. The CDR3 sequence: CASSMGRGGLDYGYTF. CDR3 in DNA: TGTGCCAGTAGTATGGGTCGAGGGGGCTTAGACTATGGCTACACCTTC.